Sequencing of this TCR beta chain was carried out in a study of T-cell reconstitution after alpha-beta-depleted transplantation in children (dated by TCRdb to about 2016). In the study overall: Using TCR repertoire profiling, the study quantitatively followed how T-cell immune reconstitution unfolded in children after TCRalphabeta/CD19-depleted allogeneic hematopoietic cell transplantation.

CDR3 length: 13 amino acids, cysteine to phenylalanine. Kept here is only the CDR3 DNA, which spans 39 bases and is read in frame from base 1. According to the germline V gene, CDR1 reads SGHTA and CDR2 reads FQGNSA. V sheds 3 bases and J sheds 4 bases, leaving 9 bases between their ends. This clonotype was seen a handful of times. What this receptor recognizes is not known. The sample holds no much larger clone one base away, and base qualities are not on file. The library was obtained by PCR. The instrument was an Illumina HiSeq 2500. Molecular barcoding was employed in the preparation of TCR libraries, with unique molecular identifiers being used to normalize TCRbeta repertoire quantification. In TCRdb, the public reads were trimmed at Q25 with fastp and aligned with MiXCR, with productive beta chains retained. Identical CDR3 proteins give one entry, which carries the most common genes and DNA. For this sample there are about 600,000 distinct CDR3 sequences; about 10% appear just once. Clones ranked in the top ten supply 4% of the sample.

The source of this sequence is a human donor who donated a stem cell graft to a child with acute myeloid leukemia. Sequencing used PBMCs from the stem cell graft donor, obtained from the stem cell graft. The chain joins TRBV7-2 to TRBJ2-5; the D segment could be TRBD2, given 6 matching bases. The CDR3 in this case is CASSFEAGETQYF. The sequence in DNA is TGTGCCAGCAGCTTCGAAGCGGGAGAGACCCAGTACTTC.